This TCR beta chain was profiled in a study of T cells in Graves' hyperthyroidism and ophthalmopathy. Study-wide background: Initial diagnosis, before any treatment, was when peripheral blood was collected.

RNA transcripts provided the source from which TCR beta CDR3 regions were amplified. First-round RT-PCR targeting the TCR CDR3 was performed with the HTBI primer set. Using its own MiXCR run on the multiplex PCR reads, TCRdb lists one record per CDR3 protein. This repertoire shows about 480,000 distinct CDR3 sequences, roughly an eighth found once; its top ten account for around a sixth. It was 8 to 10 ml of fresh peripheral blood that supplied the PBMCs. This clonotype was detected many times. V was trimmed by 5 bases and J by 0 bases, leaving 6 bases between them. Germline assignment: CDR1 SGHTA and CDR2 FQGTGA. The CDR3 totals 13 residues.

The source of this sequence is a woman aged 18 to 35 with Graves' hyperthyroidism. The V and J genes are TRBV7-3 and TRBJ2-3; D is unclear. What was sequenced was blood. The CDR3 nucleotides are TGTGCCAGCAGCGCCACTAGCACAGATACGCAGTATTTT. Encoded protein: CASSATSTDTQYF.